This passage covers 21 T cell receptor beta chains from one sample sequenced in a study of cytomegalovirus exposure and HLA in healthy donors. 60 Vbeta and 13 Jbeta primers were used in PCR. Data came from immunoSEQ multiplex PCR; TCRdb stores just in-frame clones and leaves some out. The sample records 120,000 to 150,000 clones, roughly 85% being singletons. Sequenced: PBMCs. Receptors originate from a male donor in good health and CMV-seronegative.

This clone was detected a few times. This chain joins TRBV7-2 and TRBJ2-3; 8 bases match TRBD2. The CDR3 runs to 16 residues. Germline loops: CDR1 SGHTA, CDR2 FQGNSA. J lost 4 bases, V lost 2 bases, and 8 bases had no gene match. In DNA form, the CDR3 reads TGTGCCAGCAGCTTACGAACGGGGGGGCGAGCAGATACGCAGTATTTT. Protein sequence: CASSLRTGGRADTQYF.

The chain recombines TRBV5-4 with TRBJ1-5; D gene uncertain. This CDR3 contains 13 residues. Trimming cost V 0 bases and J 6 bases, with 7 bases left between them. Looked up from germline, CDR1 is SGHNT and CDR2 is YYREEE (reference sequence). This CDR3 is CASSLAGLQPQHF. For the CDR3, the DNA is TGTGCCAGCAGCTTGGCAGGACTTCAGCCCCAGCATTTT.

The chain links TRBV12-5 to TRBJ1-1; maybe TRBD1 (5 bases). Germline CDR1 reads LGHNT; CDR2 reads FRNRAP. This CDR3 comprises 13 residues. V was pared by 3 bases and J by 4 bases, with 9 bases between. The CDR3 nucleotides read TGTGCTAGTGGTTTCCAGGGCGGCACTGAAGCTTTCTTT. It encodes CASGFQGGTEAFF.

V usage is TRBV28 and J usage is TRBJ2-7, with 7 bases aligning to TRBD1. V lost 1 base and J lost 2; bases outside the gene matches: 8. The CDR3 sequence is 16 residues long. Germline V lookup: CDR1 MDHEN, CDR2 SYDVKM. The CDR3 loop is CASSLSGGRRTYEQYF. DNA of the CDR3: TGTGCCAGCAGTTTATCAGGGGGTCGCCGGACCTACGAGCAGTACTTC.

The rearrangement links TRBV9 to TRBJ2-5, with 11 bases matching TRBD2. This CDR3 has 15 residues. The junction had 6 bases not matched to a gene; V was cut back by 3 bases and J by 5 bases. CDR1 SGDLS and CDR2 YYNGEE come from the germline V gene. The CDR3 sequence is CASSASGGNGETQYF. CDR3 coding DNA: TGTGCCAGCAGCGCTAGCGGGGGGAATGGGGAGACCCAGTACTTC.

Of note for this clone: Germline is not matched at one junction end, which may reflect a read error. The chain employs TRBV7-9 and TRBJ2-2; 9 nucleotides align to TRBD2. Per the germline V gene, CDR1 is SEHNR and CDR2 is FQNEAQ (reference sequence). The CDR3 runs 18 residues. CDR3 sequence (DNA): TGTTCCAGCAGCTCCCGGCTCCTAGCGGGGATAAACACCGGGGAGCTGTTTTTT. Translating gives CSSSSRLLAGINTGELFF.

This clone was observed once. V is TRBV29-1 and J is TRBJ2-5; 8 positions match TRBD2. This CDR3 contains 14 residues. V gave up 4 bases and J gave up 4 bases; unmatched junction bases: 8. Germline V gene data show CDR1 as SQVTM and CDR2 as ANQGSEA. CDR3 loop: CSVVIIRGGETQYF. CDR3 bases: TGCAGCGTTGTCATAATACGGGGGGGAGAGACCCAGTACTTC.

This clone occurred a few times. The chain joins TRBV7-3 to TRBJ2-3; 8 bases match TRBD1. Germline CDR1 SGHTA, CDR2 FQGTGA. CDR3 size: 16 residues. Trimming removed 4 bases from V and 1 base from J; junction bases left unmatched: 7. CDR3 coding DNA: TGTGCCAGCAGCTCCGGGGACAGGCTGGGCACAGATACGCAGTATTTT. Translating gives CASSSGDRLGTDTQYF.

The chain joins TRBV5-4 to TRBJ2-7; 7 bases match TRBD1. Germline V gives CDR1 SGHNT, CDR2 YYREEE (reference sequence). The J segment lost 1 base and the V segment lost 4 bases, leaving 5 bases of the junction unmatched. The CDR3 totals 14 residues. In nucleotides, the CDR3 is TGTGCCAGCAGCAACCAACAGGGGTCCTACGAGCAGTACTTC. Its protein product is CASSNQQGSYEQYF.

This clone was picked up one time. V is TRBV25-1 and J is TRBJ1-3, with a tentative D call TRBD1 (5 bases). The CDR3 covers 15 residues. V shed 4 bases and J shed 1 base, with 11 bases lying between them. Germline lookup yields CDR1 MGHDK and CDR2 SYGVNS. The CDR3 reads CASSGSGGSGNTIYF. As DNA, the CDR3 is TGTGCCAGCAGTGGATCGGGGGGTTCTGGAAACACCATATATTTT.

The chain links TRBV29-1 to TRBJ2-7; 10 bases agree with TRBD1. After removal of 3 bases from V and 3 bases from J, the junction contained 5 bases not matched to a gene. The CDR3 has 14 residues. Germline V CDR1 and CDR2: SQVTM, ANQGSEA. This CDR3 reads CSVEGGTGDYEQYF. The CDR3 coding sequence is TGCAGCGTTGAGGGAGGGACAGGGGACTACGAGCAGTACTTC.

The CDR3 DNA follows: TGTGCCAGTAGTACCTCTGGCGGGGGTCCCTACGAGCAGTACTTC. It yields the protein CASSTSGGGPYEQYF. The V call is TRBV19, the J call TRBJ2-7, with 7 bases fitting TRBD2. After removal of 4 bases from V and 2 bases from J, the junction contained 8 bases not matched to a gene. This CDR3 spans 15 amino acids. Germline CDR1 and CDR2: LNHDA and SQIVND (reference sequence).

The V gene is TRBV2, the J gene TRBJ1-4; no clear D. V was clipped by 1 base and J by 0 bases, with 9 bases between them. The CDR3 has 16 amino acids. CDR1 and CDR2 from the germline V gene are SNHLY and FYNNEI. CDR3 sequence: CASSEEVAATNEKLFF. As DNA, the CDR3 is TGTGCCAGCAGTGAAGAAGTGGCCGCAACTAATGAAAAACTGTTTTTT.

V usage is TRBV5-1 and J usage is TRBJ1-2, with D unclear. Germline CDR1 reads SGHRS; CDR2 reads YFSETQ. The CDR3 is 14 residues long. V lost 0 bases and J 4 bases, leaving 10 bases between the germline ends. The CDR3 protein is CASSLERGSYGYTF. In nucleotides, the CDR3 is TGCGCCAGCAGCTTGGAGCGCGGTAGCTATGGCTACACCTTC. Variable domain in full (rest from reference TRBV5-1 and TRBJ1-2): KAGVTQTPRYLIKTRGQQVTLSCSPISGHRSVSWYQQTPGQGLQFLFEYFSETQRNKGNFPGRFSGRQFSNSRSEMNVSTLELGDSALYLCASSLERGSYGYTFGSGTRLTVV.

The chain links TRBV30 to TRBJ2-7; 10 nucleotides align to TRBD1. The CDR3 contains 15 residues. Germline CDR1 and CDR2: GTSNPN and SVGIG (reference sequence). Germline trimming cut 0 bases from V and 4 bases from J; bases unmatched to any gene: 6. The CDR3 region is CAWSVFMGQGYEQYF. CDR3 nucleotide sequence: TGTGCCTGGAGTGTTTTCATGGGACAGGGGTACGAGCAGTACTTC.

This clone was seen a handful of times. The V and J genes are TRBV7-2 and TRBJ2-2; 10 nucleotides agree with TRBD2. Germline values: CDR1 SGHTA, CDR2 FQGNSA. J gave up 6 bases and V 5 bases, and 3 bases lay outside the gene matches. The CDR3 spans 14 residues. In DNA, the CDR3 is TGTGCCAGCAGCCTTCTAGCGGGAGCCGGGGAGCTGTTTTTT. Amino acid sequence: CASSLLAGAGELFF.

The rearrangement joins TRBV19 to TRBJ1-4, with D perhaps matching TRBD1 (6 bases). Trimming pared 4 bases from V and 5 bases from J, leaving 14 bases between. This CDR3 has 15 amino acids. Germline V CDR1 and CDR2: LNHDA, SQIVND (reference sequence). Written as DNA, the CDR3 is TGTGCCAGTAGTACAACAGGGCTCTCAAATGAAAAACTGTTTTTT. Protein product: CASSTTGLSNEKLFF.

The chain links TRBV4-2 to TRBJ2-3; 9 nucleotides line up with TRBD2. The CDR3 totals 16 residues. J gave up 5 bases and V 1 base, and 7 bases lay outside the gene matches. Per germline, CDR1 LGHNA and CDR2 YNFKEQ. The CDR3 DNA reads TGTGCCAGCAGCCAAGTCGGAATAGCGGGAGTAGATACGCAGTATTTT. Its protein product is CASSQVGIAGVDTQYF.

This clone turned up a few times. The CDR3 sequence: CASSVVRPAATDTQYF. CDR3 coding DNA: TGTGCCAGCAGCGTAGTCAGGCCCGCCGCAACAGATACGCAGTATTTT. This rearrangement joins TRBV9 to TRBJ2-3; D not certain. Germline CDR1 reads SGDLS; CDR2 reads YYNGEE. Trimming removed 0 bases at V and 3 bases at J, with 14 bases between. The CDR3 runs 16 residues.

CDR3 bases: TGTGCCAGTAGTATTCAGGGGGTGAACGGCCAGCCCCAGCATTTT. It is translated as CASSIQGVNGQPQHF. The V gene is TRBV19, the J gene TRBJ1-5; 7 bases are a match to TRBD1. Trimming removed 3 bases from V and 7 bases from J; junction bases left unmatched: 9. CDR3 length: 15 residues. Germline CDR1 LNHDA, CDR2 SQIVND (reference sequence).

The chain recombines TRBV13 with TRBJ2-5; 9 nucleotides line up with TRBD2. This CDR3 has 16 residues. Germline V gene data show CDR1 as PRHDT and CDR2 as FYEKMQ (reference sequence). V shed 4 bases, J shed 1 base, and the junction held 7 bases outside the gene matches. The CDR3 loop is CASSSQTSGSQETQYF. The CDR3 DNA follows: TGTGCCAGCAGCTCCCAGACTAGCGGAAGCCAAGAGACCCAGTACTTC. Full variable domain (outside the CDR3, taken from reference TRBV13 and TRBJ2-5): AAGVIQSPRHLIKEKRETATLKCYPIPRHDTVYWYQQGPGQDPQFLISFYEKMQSDKGSIPDRFSAQQFSDYHSELNMSSLELGDSALYFCASSSQTSGSQETQYFGPGTRLLVL.